This T cell receptor (beta chain) emerged from a study of T cell responses to AZD1222 COVID-19 vaccine. Study information: Pooling was applied to second doses at about 4 or about 12 weeks.

The table came from immunoSEQ multiplex PCR; TCRdb's copy has only in-frame clones and leaves some out. The sample records about 110,000 clones, around 90% being singletons. The count of this clone is one. The target antigen is unknown. The CDR3 has 19 residues. Germline assignment: CDR1 LGHNA and CDR2 YSLEER. V gave up 2 bases and J gave up 3 bases; unmatched junction bases: 16. General study points: Nearly half of spike-specific TCRs reportedly go after variant regions that carry no mutations. An increase in Spike-specific TCR breadth and depth was observed after two AZD1222 doses. Across the whole spike, CD4 TCRs peaked at regions 160-218 and 743-854.

The specimen was peripheral blood, collected on day 0 of AZD1222 vaccination. This clonotype was obtained from an adult in good health. The rearrangement uses TRBV4-3 and TRBJ2-4; TRBD1 matches at 7 bases. The CDR3 region has the DNA TGCGCCAGCAGCCAACGCCGGGACAGTGAGATCTTGTTCAAAAACATTCAGTACTTC. Its protein product is CASSQRRDSEILFKNIQYF.